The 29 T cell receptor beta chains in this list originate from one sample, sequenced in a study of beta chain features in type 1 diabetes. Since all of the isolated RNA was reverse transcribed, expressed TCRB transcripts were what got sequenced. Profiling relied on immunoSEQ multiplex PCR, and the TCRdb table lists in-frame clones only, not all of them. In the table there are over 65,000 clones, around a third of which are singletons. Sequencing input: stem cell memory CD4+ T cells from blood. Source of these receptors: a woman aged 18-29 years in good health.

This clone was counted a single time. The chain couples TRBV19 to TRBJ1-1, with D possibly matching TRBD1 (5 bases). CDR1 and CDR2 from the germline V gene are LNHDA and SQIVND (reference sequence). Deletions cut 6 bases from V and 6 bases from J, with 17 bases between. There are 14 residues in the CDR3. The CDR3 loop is CASRSDSYISEAFF. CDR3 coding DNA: TGTGCCAGTAGGTCCGACAGTTATATTTCTGAAGCTTTCTTT. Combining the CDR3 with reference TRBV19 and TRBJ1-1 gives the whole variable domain DGGITQSPKYLFRKEGQNVTLSCEQNLNHDAMYWYRQDPGQGLRLIYYSQIVNDFQKGDIAEGYSVSREKKESFPLTVTSAQKNPTAFYLCASRSDSYISEAFFGQGTRLTVV.

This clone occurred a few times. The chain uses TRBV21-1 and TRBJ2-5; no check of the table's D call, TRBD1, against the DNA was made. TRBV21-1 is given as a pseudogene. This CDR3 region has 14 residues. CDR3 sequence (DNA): TGTGCCAGCAGCAATGGTCCGGACAGAGAGACCCAGTACTTC. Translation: CASSNGPDRETQYF.

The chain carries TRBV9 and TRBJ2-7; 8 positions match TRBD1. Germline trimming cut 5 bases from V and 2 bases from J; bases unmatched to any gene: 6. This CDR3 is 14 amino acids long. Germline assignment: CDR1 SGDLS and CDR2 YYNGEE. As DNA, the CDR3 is TGTGCCAGCAGTGTGGACAGGGAGCCCTACGAGCAGTACTTC. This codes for CASSVDREPYEQYF.

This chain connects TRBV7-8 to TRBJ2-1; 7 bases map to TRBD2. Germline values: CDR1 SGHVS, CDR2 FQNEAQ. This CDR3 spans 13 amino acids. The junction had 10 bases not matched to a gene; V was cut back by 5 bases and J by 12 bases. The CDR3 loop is CASSGALRGMQFF. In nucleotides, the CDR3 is TGTGCCAGCAGCGGGGCCCTGCGGGGGATGCAGTTCTTC. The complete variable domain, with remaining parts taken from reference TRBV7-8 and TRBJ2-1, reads GAGVSQSPRYKVAKRGQDVALRCDPISGHVSLFWYQQALGQGPEFLTYFQNEAQLDKSGLPSDRFFAERPEGSVSTLKIQRTQQEDSAVYLCASSGALRGMQFFGPGTRLTVL.

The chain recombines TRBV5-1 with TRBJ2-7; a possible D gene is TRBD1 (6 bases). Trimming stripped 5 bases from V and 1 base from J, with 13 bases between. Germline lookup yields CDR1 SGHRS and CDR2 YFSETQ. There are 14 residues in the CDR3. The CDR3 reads CASRLTGQSYEQYF. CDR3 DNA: TGCGCCAGCAGGTTGACGGGACAATCCTACGAGCAGTACTTC.

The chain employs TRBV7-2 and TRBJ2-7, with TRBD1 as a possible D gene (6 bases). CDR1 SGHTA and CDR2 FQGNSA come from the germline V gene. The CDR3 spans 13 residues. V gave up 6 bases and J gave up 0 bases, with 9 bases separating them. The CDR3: CASRRGSSYEQYF. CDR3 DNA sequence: TGTGCCAGCAGAAGGGGGTCCTCCTACGAGCAGTACTTC. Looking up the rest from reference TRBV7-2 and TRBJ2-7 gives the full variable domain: GAGVSQSPSNKVTEKGKDVELRCDPISGHTALYWYRQSLGQGLEFLIYFQGNSAPDKSGLPSDRFSAERTGGSVSTLTIQRTQQEDSAVYLCASRRGSSYEQYFGPGTRLTVT.

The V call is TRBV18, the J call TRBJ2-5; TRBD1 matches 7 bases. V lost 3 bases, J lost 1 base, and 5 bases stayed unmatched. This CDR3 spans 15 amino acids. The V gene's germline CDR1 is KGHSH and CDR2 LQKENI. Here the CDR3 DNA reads TGTGCCAGCTCACCCCGACAGGGAACCCAAGAGACCCAGTACTTC. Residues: CASSPRQGTQETQYF.

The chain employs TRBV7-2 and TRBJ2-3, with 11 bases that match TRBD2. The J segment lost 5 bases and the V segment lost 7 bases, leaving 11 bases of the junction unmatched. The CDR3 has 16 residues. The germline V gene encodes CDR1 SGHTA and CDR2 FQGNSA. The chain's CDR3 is CASTFLAGGQGDTQYF. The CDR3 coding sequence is TGTGCCAGCACCTTTTTAGCGGGAGGGCAAGGAGATACGCAGTATTTT.

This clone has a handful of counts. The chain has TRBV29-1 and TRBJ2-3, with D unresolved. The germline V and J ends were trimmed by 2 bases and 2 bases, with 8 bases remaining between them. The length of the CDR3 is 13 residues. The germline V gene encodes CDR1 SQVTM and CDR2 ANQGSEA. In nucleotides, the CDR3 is TGCAGCGTTGAAACCGACTCCACAGATACGCAGTATTTT. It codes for CSVETDSTDTQYF.

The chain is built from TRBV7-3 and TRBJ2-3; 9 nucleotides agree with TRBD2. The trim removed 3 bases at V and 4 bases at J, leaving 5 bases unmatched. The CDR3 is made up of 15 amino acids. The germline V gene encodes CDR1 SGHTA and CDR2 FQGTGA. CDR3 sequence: CASSFGGGEPDTQYF. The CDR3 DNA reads TGTGCCAGCAGCTTCGGCGGGGGGGAGCCAGATACGCAGTATTTT.

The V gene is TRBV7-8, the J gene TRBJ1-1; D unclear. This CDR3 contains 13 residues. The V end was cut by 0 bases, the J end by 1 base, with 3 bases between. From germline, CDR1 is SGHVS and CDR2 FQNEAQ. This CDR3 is CASSLAQNTEAFF. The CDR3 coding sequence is TGTGCCAGCAGCTTAGCTCAGAACACTGAAGCTTTCTTT.

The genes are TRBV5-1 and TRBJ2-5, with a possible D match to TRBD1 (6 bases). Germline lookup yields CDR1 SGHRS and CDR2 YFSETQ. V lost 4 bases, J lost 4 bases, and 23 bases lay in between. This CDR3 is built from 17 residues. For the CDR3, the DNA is TGCGCCAGCAGCCCAGGGACCGGGACACCAGATGGAGAGACCCAGTACTTC. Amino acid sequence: CASSPGTGTPDGETQYF.

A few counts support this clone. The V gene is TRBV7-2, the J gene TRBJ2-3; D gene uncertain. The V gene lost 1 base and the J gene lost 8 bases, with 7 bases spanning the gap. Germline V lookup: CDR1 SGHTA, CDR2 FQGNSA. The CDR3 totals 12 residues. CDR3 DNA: TGTGCCAGCAGCTTAGATACTGGTACGCAGTATTTT. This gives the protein CASSLDTGTQYF. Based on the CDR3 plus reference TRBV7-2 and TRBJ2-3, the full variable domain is GAGVSQSPSNKVTEKGKDVELRCDPISGHTALYWYRQSLGQGLEFLIYFQGNSAPDKSGLPSDRFSAERTGGSVSTLTIQRTQQEDSAVYLCASSLDTGTQYFGPGTRLTVL.

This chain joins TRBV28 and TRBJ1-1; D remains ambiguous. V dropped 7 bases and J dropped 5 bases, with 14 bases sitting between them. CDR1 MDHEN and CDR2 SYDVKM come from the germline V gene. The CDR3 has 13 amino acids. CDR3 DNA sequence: TGTGCCAGCATCCTTGGAGGAGGGACTGAAGCTTTCTTT. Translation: CASILGGGTEAFF. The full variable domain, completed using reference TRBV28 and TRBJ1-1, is DVKVTQSSRYLVKRTGEKVFLECVQDMDHENMFWYRQDPGLGLRLIYFSYDVKMKEKGDIPEGYSVSREKKERFSLILESASTNQTSMYLCASILGGGTEAFFGQGTRLTVV.

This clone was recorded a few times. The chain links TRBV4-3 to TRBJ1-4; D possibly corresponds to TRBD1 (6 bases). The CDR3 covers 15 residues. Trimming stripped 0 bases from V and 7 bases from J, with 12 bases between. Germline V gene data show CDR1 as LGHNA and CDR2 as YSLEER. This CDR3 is CASSQDGRGGEKLFF. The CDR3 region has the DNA TGCGCCAGCAGCCAAGATGGCAGGGGTGGTGAAAAACTGTTTTTT.

As DNA, the CDR3 is TGTGCCAGCAGTGCGGACAGGTTGAGCACCGGGGAGCTGTTTTTT. Its translation: CASSADRLSTGELFF. The V and J genes are TRBV2 and TRBJ2-2, with 7 nucleotides matching TRBD1. The J segment lost 4 bases and the V segment lost 4 bases, leaving 6 bases of the junction unmatched. The germline V gene has CDR1 SNHLY and CDR2 FYNNEI. This CDR3 spans 15 amino acids.

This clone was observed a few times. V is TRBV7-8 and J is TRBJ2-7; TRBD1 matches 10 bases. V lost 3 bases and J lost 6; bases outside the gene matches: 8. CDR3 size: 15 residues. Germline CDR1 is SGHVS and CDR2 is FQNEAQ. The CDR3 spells CASSFLGQGQGEQYF. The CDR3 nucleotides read TGTGCCAGCAGCTTTCTGGGACAGGGGCAAGGCGAGCAGTACTTC.

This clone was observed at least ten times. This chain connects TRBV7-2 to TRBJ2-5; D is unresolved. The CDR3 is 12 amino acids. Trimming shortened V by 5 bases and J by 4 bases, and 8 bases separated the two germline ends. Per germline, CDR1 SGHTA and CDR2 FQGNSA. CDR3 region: CASSGQRETQYF. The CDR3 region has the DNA TGTGCCAGCAGCGGCCAGCGAGAGACCCAGTACTTC.

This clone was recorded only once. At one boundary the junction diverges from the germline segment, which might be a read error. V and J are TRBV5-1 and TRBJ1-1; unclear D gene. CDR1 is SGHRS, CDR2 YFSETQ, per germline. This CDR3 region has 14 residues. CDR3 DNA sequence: TGCGCCAACAGCTTGTCAGTTATGAACACTGAAGCTTTCTTT. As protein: CANSLSVMNTEAFF.

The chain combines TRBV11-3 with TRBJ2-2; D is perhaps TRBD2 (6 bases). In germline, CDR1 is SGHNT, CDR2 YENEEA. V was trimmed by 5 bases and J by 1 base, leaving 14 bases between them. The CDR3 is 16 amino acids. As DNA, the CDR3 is TGTGCCAGCAGCCCGGAGGGCAGTCGGAACACCGGGGAGCTGTTTTTT. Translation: CASSPEGSRNTGELFF.

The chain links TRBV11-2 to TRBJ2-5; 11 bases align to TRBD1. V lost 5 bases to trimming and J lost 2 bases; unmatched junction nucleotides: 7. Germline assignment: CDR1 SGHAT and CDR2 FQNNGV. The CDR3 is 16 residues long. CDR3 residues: CASSPGQGVIQETQYF. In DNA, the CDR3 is TGTGCCAGCAGCCCGGGACAGGGGGTAATACAAGAGACCCAGTACTTC.

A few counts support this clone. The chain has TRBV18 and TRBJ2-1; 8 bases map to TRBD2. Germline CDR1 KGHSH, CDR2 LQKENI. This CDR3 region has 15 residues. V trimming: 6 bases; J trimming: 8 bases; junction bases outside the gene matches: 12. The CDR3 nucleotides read TGTGCCAGCTCCAAACTAGCGGTCGACGGGGATGAGCAGTTCTTC. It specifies CASSKLAVDGDEQFF. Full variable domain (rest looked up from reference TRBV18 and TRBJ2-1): NAGVMQNPRHLVRRRGQEARLRCSPMKGHSHVYWYRQLPEEGLKFMVYLQKENIIDESGMPKERFSAEFPKEGPSILRIQQVVRGDSAAYFCASSKLAVDGDEQFFGPGTRLTVL.

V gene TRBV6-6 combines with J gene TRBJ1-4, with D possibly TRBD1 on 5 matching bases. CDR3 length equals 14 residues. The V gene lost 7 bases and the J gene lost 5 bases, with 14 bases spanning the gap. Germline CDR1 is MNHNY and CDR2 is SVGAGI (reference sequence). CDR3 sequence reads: CASTRGRGNEKLFF. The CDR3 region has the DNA TGTGCCAGCACCCGGGGGAGGGGCAATGAAAAACTGTTTTTT.

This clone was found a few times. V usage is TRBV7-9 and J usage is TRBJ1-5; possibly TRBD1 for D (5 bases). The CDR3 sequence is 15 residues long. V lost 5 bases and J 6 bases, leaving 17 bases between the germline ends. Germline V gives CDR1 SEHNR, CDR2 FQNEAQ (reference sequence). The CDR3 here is CASSQAGGGGQPQHF. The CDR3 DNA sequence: TGTGCCAGCAGCCAAGCGGGGGGTGGGGGTCAGCCCCAGCATTTT.

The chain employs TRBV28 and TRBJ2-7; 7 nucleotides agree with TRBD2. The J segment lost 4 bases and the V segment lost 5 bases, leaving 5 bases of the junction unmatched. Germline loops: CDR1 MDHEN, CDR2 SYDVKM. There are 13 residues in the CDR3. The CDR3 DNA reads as TGTGCCAGCAGTCTCCGGACTAGGTACGAGCAGTACTTC. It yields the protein CASSLRTRYEQYF. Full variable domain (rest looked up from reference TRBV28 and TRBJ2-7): DVKVTQSSRYLVKRTGEKVFLECVQDMDHENMFWYRQDPGLGLRLIYFSYDVKMKEKGDIPEGYSVSREKKERFSLILESASTNQTSMYLCASSLRTRYEQYFGPGTRLTVT.

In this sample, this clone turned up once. CDR3 sequence reads: CASSQGAVPGKMAKNIQYF. CDR3 in DNA: TGCGCCAGCAGCCAAGGAGCTGTTCCAGGGAAAATGGCCAAAAACATTCAGTACTTC. The chain carries TRBV4-1 and TRBJ2-4, with TRBD1 as a possible D gene (5 bases). The length of the CDR3 is 19 residues. V was trimmed by 1 base and J by 1 base, leaving 20 bases between them. Per germline, CDR1 MGHRA and CDR2 YSYEKL.

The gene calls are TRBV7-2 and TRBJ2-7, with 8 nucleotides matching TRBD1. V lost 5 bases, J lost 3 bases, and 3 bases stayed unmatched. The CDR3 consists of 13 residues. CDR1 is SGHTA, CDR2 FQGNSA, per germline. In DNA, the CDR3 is TGTGCCAGCAGCGCGGACAGGGTCTACGAGCAGTACTTC. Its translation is CASSADRVYEQYF.

In DNA, the CDR3 is TGTGCCAGCAGTTACCCAGGGGCCTCTGGGGCCAACGTCCTGACTTTC. Translated: CASSYPGASGANVLTF. The chain recombines TRBV6-6 with TRBJ2-6, with D perhaps TRBD1 (6 bases). The V and J ends lost 2 bases and 0 bases respectively, with 8 bases between them. The CDR3 is 16 residues long. The V gene's germline CDR1 is MNHNY and CDR2 SVGAGI (reference sequence).

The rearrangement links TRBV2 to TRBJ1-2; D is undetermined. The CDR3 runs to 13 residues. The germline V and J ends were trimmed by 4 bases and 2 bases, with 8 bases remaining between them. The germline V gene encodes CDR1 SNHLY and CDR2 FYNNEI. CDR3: CASSGSQNYGYTF. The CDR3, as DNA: TGTGCCAGCAGTGGGAGCCAAAACTATGGCTACACCTTC.